This TCR beta chain was sequenced for a study of T cell repertoires in cytomegalovirus infection (dated by TCRdb to between 2018 and 2020). Broadly, across the study: Alongside well-studied HLA-B-restricted epitopes, the peptide stimulations were aimed at recently identified HLA-C-restricted CMV epitopes, whose presentation resists viral immunomodulation. Donor HLA type was relevant to the analysis, because carriage of CMV infection together with the matching HLA type was indicated by public TCR beta signatures. General findings and caveats noted by the study authors: In the ex vivo response, HLA-C-restricted CMV-specific TCR beta clonotypes were dominant, and in two of eight donors the single most frequent clonotype came from this HLA-C-restricted group. In both this cohort and an independent cohort of approximately 350 donors, the cumulative frequency of public TCR beta family members distinguished carriers of CMV infection plus the relevant HLA type.

CDR1 SGHRS and CDR2 YFSETQ were looked up in the germline V gene. The CDR3 covers 16 residues, taking in both the cysteine and the phenylalanine. The only DNA kept is the CDR3, 48 bases in frame from the first base. V is pared back by 4 bases and J by 4 bases, with 20 bases lying between the germline termini. This specimen's treatment or condition label, interpreted: in vitro stimulation with specific CMV peptide epitopes to enrich CMV-specific T cells. On this clonotype itself: There is no known antigen for this receptor. No quality values exist for individual bases; no much larger clone is one base distant.

The data were produced on an Illumina HiSeq 1500. The public sequencing data were trimmed at Q25 with fastp and processed into clonotypes with MiXCR by TCRdb, which kept only in-frame beta chains. Each record represents a unique CDR3 protein, reported with the most common genes and DNA among its rows. This sample lists some 940,000 distinct CDR3 sequences; roughly 30% were detected once. The ten largest clones represent 10% to 15% of the sample. The sample consisted of cultured CD8+ T cells from PBMCs, taken from culture after CMV antigen stimulation. The V and J genes are TRBV5-1 and TRBJ1-2; TRBD1 could be the D gene, as 5 bases match. The sequence derives from a human donor in good health (CMV status not recorded). Some clones in this sample may be carry-over from other donors' samples. The CDR3 loop reads CASSPGRIGETYGYTF. The bases read TGCGCCAGCAGCCCGGGTCGTATAGGGGAGACCTATGGCTACACCTTC.